Given below is one T cell receptor beta chain in context. This entry comes from a study of blood T cell repertoires in COVID-19. Original data processing: Reference gene primer amplification gave nucleated cell count estimates. Produced via immunoSEQ multiplex PCR; TCRdb's table is partial and in-frame only. The DNA gave D and trimming, while V, J and clone size come from that table. This sample has some 100,000 clones, with just over 85% found just once. Which cohort a participant joined came from the clinical history participants gave. From germline, CDR1 is WNHNN and CDR2 SYGVQD (reference sequence). The CDR3 is 15 amino acids. With 8 bases clipped from V and 1 base from J, the junction kept 5 bases outside the gene matches.

The chain is built from TRBV10-1 and TRBJ2-3; 11 nucleotides agree with TRBD2. Sample: PBMCs or T cells enriched from blood (not recorded which). This sequence originates from a woman aged 45-65 years who had recovered from COVID-19. The CDR3 region has the DNA TGCGCCAGCTCTCGACTAGCGGGGCGCACAGATACGCAGTATTTT. Translated, it gives CASSRLAGRTDTQYF.